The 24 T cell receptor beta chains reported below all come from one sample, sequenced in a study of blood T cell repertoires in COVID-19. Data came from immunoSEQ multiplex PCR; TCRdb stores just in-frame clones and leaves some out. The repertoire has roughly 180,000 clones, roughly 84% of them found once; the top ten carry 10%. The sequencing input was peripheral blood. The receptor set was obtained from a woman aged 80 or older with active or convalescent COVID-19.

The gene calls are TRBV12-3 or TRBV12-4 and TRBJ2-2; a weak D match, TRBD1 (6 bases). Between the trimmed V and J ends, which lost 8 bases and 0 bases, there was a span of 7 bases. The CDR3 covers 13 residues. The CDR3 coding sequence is TGTGCCAGCGGGACACCGAACACCGGGGAGCTGTTTTTT. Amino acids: CASGTPNTGELFF.

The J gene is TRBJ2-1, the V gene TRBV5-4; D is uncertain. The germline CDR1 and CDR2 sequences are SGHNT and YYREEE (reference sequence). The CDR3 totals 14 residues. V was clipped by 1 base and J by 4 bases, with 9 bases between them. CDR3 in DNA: TGTGCCAGCAGCTTGAATCCACAGTACAATGAGCAGTTCTTC. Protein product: CASSLNPQYNEQFF. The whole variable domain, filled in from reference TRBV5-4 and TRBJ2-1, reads ETGVTQSPTHLIKTRGQQVTLRCSSQSGHNTVSWYQQALGQGPQFIFQYYREEENGRGNFPPRFSGLQFPNYSSELNVNALELDDSALYLCASSLNPQYNEQFFGPGTRLTVL.

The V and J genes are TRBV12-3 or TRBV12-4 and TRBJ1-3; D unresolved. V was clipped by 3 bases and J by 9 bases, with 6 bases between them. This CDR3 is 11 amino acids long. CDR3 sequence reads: CASSFDFTIYF. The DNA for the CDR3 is TGTGCCAGCAGTTTCGACTTCACCATATATTTT.

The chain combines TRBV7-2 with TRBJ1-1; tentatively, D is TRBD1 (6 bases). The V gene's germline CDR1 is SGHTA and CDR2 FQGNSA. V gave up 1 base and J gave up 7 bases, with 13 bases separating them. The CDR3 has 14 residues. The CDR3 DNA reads TGTGCCAGCAGCTTAGACCAGGGGCCGGGTGAAGCTTTCTTT. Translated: CASSLDQGPGEAFF.

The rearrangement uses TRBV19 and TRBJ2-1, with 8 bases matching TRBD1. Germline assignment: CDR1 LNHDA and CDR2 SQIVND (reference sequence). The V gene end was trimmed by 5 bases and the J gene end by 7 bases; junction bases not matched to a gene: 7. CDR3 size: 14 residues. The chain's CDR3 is CASSLGQVLNEQFF. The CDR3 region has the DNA TGTGCCAGTAGTTTGGGACAGGTTTTAAATGAGCAGTTCTTC. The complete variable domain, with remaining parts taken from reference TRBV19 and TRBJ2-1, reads DGGITQSPKYLFRKEGQNVTLSCEQNLNHDAMYWYRQDPGQGLRLIYYSQIVNDFQKGDIAEGYSVSREKKESFPLTVTSAQKNPTAFYLCASSLGQVLNEQFFGPGTRLTVL.

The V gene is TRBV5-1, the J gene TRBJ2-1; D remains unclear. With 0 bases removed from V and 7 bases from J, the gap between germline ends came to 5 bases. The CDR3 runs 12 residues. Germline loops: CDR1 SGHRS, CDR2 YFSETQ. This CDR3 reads CASSLGRNEQFF. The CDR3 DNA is TGCGCCAGCAGCTTGGGCCGGAATGAGCAGTTCTTC.

The CDR3 spells CASSSSGNYGYTF. The CDR3 DNA reads as TGTGCCAGCAGCTCGTCAGGGAACTATGGCTACACCTTC. The rearrangement uses TRBV7-6 and TRBJ1-2; a possible D gene is TRBD1 (5 bases). Trimming took off 4 bases at V and 2 bases at J, with 8 bases between the two ends. The CDR3 contains 13 residues. Germline V gene sequence: CDR1 SGHVS, CDR2 FNYEAQ.

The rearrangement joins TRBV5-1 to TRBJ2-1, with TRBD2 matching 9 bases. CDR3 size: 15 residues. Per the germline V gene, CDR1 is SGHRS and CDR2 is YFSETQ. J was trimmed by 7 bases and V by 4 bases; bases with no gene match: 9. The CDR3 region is CASSRASGIWNEQFF. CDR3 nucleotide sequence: TGCGCCAGCAGCCGTGCTAGCGGGATATGGAATGAGCAGTTCTTC.

CDR3 amino acids: CASSFDRPNTEAFF. CDR3 coding DNA: TGCGCCAGCAGCTTTGACAGGCCGAACACTGAAGCTTTCTTT. The chain uses TRBV5-1 and TRBJ1-1; the D gene is possibly TRBD1 (6 bases). CDR1 and CDR2 (germline): SGHRS, YFSETQ. The V gene lost 2 bases and the J gene lost 1 base, with 9 bases spanning the gap. The CDR3 is made up of 14 amino acids.

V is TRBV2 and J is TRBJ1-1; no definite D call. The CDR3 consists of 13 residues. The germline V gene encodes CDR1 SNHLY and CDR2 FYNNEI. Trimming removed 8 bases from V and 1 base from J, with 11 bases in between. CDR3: CASQRYPNTEAFF. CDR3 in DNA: TGTGCCAGCCAACGCTATCCGAACACTGAAGCTTTCTTT.

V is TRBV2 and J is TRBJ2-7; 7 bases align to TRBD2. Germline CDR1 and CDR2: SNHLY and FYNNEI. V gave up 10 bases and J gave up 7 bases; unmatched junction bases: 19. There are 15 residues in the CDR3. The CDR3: CATRAPTSRSGEQYF. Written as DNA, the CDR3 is TGTGCCACCCGCGCCCCGACTAGCAGGTCGGGGGAGCAGTACTTC. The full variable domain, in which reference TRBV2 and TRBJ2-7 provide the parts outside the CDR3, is EPEVTQTPSHQVTQMGQEVILRCVPISNHLYFYWYRQILGQKVEFLVSFYNNEISEKSEIFDDQFSVERPDGSNFTLKIRSTKLEDSAMYFCATRAPTSRSGEQYFGPGTRLTVT.

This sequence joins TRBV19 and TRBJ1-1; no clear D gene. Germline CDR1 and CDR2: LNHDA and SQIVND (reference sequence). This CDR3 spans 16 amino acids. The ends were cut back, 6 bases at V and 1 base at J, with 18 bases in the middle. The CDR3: CASRPGSYIPNTEAFF. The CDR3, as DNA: TGTGCCAGTAGACCCGGGTCCTATATACCGAACACTGAAGCTTTCTTT.

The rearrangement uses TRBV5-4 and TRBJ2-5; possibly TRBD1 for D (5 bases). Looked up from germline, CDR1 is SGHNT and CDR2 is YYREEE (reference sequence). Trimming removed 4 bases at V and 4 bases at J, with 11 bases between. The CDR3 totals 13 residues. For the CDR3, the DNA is TGTGCCAGCAGCCAAGACAGAGGAGAGACCCAGTACTTC. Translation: CASSQDRGETQYF.

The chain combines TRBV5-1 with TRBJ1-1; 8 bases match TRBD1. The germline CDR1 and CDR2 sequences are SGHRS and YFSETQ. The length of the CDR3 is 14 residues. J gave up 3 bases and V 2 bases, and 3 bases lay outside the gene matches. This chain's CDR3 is CASSLQGVDTEAFF. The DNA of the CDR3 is TGCGCCAGCAGCTTACAGGGGGTGGACACTGAAGCTTTCTTT.

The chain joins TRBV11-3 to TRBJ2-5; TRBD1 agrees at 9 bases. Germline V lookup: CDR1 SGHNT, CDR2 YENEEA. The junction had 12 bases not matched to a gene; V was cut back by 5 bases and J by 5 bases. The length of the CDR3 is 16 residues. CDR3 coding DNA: TGTGCCAGCAGCCCTTCAAGGACAGGGGCGCGTGAGACCCAGTACTTC. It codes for CASSPSRTGARETQYF.

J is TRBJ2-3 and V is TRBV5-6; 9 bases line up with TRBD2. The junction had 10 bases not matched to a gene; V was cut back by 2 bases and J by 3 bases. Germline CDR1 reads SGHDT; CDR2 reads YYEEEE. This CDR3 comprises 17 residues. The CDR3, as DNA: TGTGCCAGCAGCTTTCCTGCGGGAGGGTGGAGGACAGATACGCAGTATTTT. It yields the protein CASSFPAGGWRTDTQYF.

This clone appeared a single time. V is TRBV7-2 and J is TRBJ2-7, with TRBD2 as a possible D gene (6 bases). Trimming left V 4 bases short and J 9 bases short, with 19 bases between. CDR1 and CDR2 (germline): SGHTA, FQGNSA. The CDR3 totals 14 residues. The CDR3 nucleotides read TGTGCCAGCAGCTCCAGACTAGGTTTTTATGTGCAGTACTTC. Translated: CASSSRLGFYVQYF.

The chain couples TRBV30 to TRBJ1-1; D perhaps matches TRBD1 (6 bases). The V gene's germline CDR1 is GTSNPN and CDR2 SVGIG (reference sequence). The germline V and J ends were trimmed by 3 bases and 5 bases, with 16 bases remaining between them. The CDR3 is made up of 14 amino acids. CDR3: CAWRPGGGATEAFF. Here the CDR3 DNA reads TGTGCCTGGAGACCTGGAGGGGGGGCGACTGAAGCTTTCTTT.

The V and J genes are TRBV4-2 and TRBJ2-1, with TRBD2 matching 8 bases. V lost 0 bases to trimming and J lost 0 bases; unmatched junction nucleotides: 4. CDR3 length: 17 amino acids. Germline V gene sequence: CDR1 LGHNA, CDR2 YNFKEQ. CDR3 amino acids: CASSQDLSGSSYNEQFF. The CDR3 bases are TGTGCCAGCAGCCAAGATTTAAGCGGGAGCTCCTACAATGAGCAGTTCTTC.

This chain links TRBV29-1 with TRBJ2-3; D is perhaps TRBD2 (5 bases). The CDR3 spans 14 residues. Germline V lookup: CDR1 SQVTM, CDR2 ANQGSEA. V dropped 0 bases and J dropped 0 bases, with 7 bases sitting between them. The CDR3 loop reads CSVEELASTDTQYF. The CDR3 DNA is TGCAGCGTTGAAGAGCTAGCTAGCACAGATACGCAGTATTTT.

In DNA, the CDR3 is TGTGCCAGCAGCCGCGTCCCAGACAGGGTGAGAGATGGCTACACCTTC. This encodes CASSRVPDRVRDGYTF. The chain links TRBV5-8 to TRBJ1-2, with TRBD1 identical over 7 bases. The V and J ends lost 4 bases and 6 bases, in that order; junction bases with no gene match: 15. The CDR3 loop spans 16 amino acids. Germline lookup yields CDR1 SGHTS and CDR2 YDEGEE.

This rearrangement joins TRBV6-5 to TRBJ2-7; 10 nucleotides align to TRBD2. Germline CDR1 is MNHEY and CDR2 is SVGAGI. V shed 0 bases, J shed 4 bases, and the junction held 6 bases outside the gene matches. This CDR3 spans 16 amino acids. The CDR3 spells CASSYSSLAGVYEQYF. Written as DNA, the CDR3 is TGTGCCAGCAGTTACTCGAGCCTAGCGGGAGTGTACGAGCAGTACTTC.

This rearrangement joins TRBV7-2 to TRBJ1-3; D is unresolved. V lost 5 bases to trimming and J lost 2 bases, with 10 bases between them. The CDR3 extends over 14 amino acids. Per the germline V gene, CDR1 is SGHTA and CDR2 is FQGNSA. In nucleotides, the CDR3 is TGTGCCAGCAGCCTAGGGAGGGCTGGAAACACCATATATTTT. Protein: CASSLGRAGNTIYF.

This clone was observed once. As DNA, the CDR3 is TGTGCCAGCACTACCGGGGGCGCGGGAGTCAGCAATGAGCAGTTCTTC. Its protein is CASTTGGAGVSNEQFF. This chain joins TRBV2 and TRBJ2-1; perhaps TRBD2 as D (7 bases). V lost 7 bases, J lost 6 bases, and 22 bases lay in between. CDR3 length: 16 residues. Germline V gives CDR1 SNHLY, CDR2 FYNNEI.